Detailed here is one T cell receptor (beta chain). The sample originates from a study of T cell responses to AZD1222 COVID-19 vaccine. The germline V and J ends were trimmed by 4 bases and 0 bases, with 14 bases remaining between them. The CDR3 totals 16 residues. From germline, CDR1 is LGHDT and CDR2 YNNKEL (reference sequence). The method was immunoSEQ multiplex PCR; TCRdb's version includes in-frame clones alone and lacks a portion of them. The data contain more than 95,000 clones, more than 75% of them seen just once; the ten biggest clones take up roughly 2.7%. The rearrangement links TRBV3-1 (or the pseudogene TRBV3-2) to TRBJ2-3, with TRBD2 as a possible D gene (6 bases). The TCR comes from an adult in good health. The specimen comprised peripheral blood, sampled on day 0 of AZD1222 vaccination. CDR3 residues: CASSLAPGTSTDTQYF. CDR3 DNA sequence: TGTGCCAGCAGCCTTGCCCCCGGGACTAGCACAGATACGCAGTATTTT.